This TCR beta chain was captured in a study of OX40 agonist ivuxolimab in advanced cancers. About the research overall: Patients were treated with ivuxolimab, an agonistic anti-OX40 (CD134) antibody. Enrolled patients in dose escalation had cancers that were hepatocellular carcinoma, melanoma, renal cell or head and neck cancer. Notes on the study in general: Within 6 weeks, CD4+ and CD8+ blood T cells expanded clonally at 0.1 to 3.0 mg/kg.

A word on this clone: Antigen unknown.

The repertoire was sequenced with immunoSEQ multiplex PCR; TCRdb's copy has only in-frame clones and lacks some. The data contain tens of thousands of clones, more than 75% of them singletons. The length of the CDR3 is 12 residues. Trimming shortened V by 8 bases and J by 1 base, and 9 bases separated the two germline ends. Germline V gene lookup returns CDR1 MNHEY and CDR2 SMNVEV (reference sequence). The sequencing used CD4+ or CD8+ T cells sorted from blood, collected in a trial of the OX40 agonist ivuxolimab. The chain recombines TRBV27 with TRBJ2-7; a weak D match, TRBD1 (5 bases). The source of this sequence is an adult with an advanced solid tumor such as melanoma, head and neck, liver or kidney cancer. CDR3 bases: TGTGCCAGCGGGGCAGGTTCCTACGAGCAGTACTTC. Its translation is CASGAGSYEQYF.